These 30 T cell receptor beta chains were all obtained from the same sample, sequenced in a study of T cells in Graves' hyperthyroidism and ophthalmopathy. Amplification of TCR beta CDR3 regions used RNA as the template. TCR CDR3 regions were first amplified by RT-PCR with HTBI primers. TCRdb used MiXCR to reprocess the multiplex PCR reads, holding one entry per CDR3 protein. The table has around 690,000 distinct CDR3 sequences, 17% seen once. The sample consisted of blood. The receptors were sampled from a man between 50 and 59 years old with Graves' hyperthyroidism.

This clonotype has at least ten counts. V usage is TRBV28 and J usage is TRBJ2-7; the D gene is possibly TRBD2 (6 bases). Germline-derived CDR1 and CDR2 are MDHEN and SYDVKM. This CDR3 comprises 14 residues. The V end was cut by 5 bases, the J end by 3 bases, with 14 bases between. CDR3 sequence (DNA): TGTGCCAGCAGTCCGACGGCGGGAATCTACGAGCAGTACTTC. This translates into CASSPTAGIYEQYF. The variable domain in full, completed from reference TRBV28 and TRBJ2-7, reads DVKVTQSSRYLVKRTGEKVFLECVQDMDHENMFWYRQDPGLGLRLIYFSYDVKMKEKGDIPEGYSVSREKKERFSLILESASTNQTSMYLCASSPTAGIYEQYFGPGTRLTVT.

This clonotype was observed many times. The CDR3 is CSLRGLTYNEQFF. CDR3 DNA sequence: TGCAGTCTTCGGGGACTTACATACAATGAGCAGTTCTTC. The rearrangement links TRBV20-1 to TRBJ2-1; a possible D gene is TRBD2 (6 bases). This CDR3 has 13 amino acids. CDR1 DFQATT and CDR2 SNEGSKA come from the germline V gene (reference sequence). Trimming took 8 bases from V and 4 from J, leaving 15 bases between them.

A few counts support this clonotype. V gene TRBV24-1 combines with J gene TRBJ2-1; TRBD2 matches at 10 bases. Germline V lookup: CDR1 KGHDR, CDR2 SFDVKD. This CDR3 contains 16 residues. Losses at the gene ends were 1 base for V and 8 bases for J; bases not matched to a gene: 7. CDR3 DNA sequence: TGTGCCACCAGTGATTTTAGCGGGAGGCATAAAGATGAGCAGTTCTTC. It yields the protein CATSDFSGRHKDEQFF.

The chain is built from TRBV27 and TRBJ2-1; D is unclear. Germline V gene data show CDR1 as MNHEY and CDR2 as SMNVEV (reference sequence). V was shortened by 1 base and J by 9 bases, with 7 bases between the two germline ends. The CDR3 sequence is 12 residues long. CDR3 sequence reads: CASSLFGPEQFF. For the CDR3, the DNA is TGTGCCAGCAGTTTATTTGGCCCTGAGCAGTTCTTC.

A note on this clonotype: The CDR3 carries no conserved terminal phenylalanine or tryptophan, so it likely arises from a read error. The genes are TRBV5-5 and TRBJ2-3; D unresolved. Per germline, CDR1 SGHKS and CDR2 YYEKEE (reference sequence). This CDR3 has 17 residues. CDR3 DNA: TGCGCCAGCAGCCAAGAGAGGAAGGGCGACGGAACAGATACGCAGTATCTT. Translating it yields CASSQERKGDGTDTQYL.

CDR3 in amino acids: CASSLSGTGHNEQYF. The CDR3 region has the DNA TGTGCCAGCAGCCTCTCCGGGACAGGGCACAACGAGCAGTACTTC. The J gene is TRBJ2-7, the V gene TRBV9; 9 nucleotides match TRBD1. After removal of 4 bases from V and 5 bases from J, the junction contained 10 bases not matched to a gene. The length of the CDR3 is 15 residues. CDR1 and CDR2 from the germline V gene are SGDLS and YYNGEE. The full variable domain, with the rest looked up from reference TRBV9 and TRBJ2-7, is DSGVTQTPKHLITATGQRVTLRCSPRSGDLSVYWYQQSLDQGLQFLIQYYNGEERAKGNILERFSAQQFPDLHSELNLSSLELGDSALYFCASSLSGTGHNEQYFGPGTRLTVT.

This clonotype was counted only a few times. The chain employs TRBV5-1 and TRBJ2-7; a possible D gene is TRBD2 (6 bases). The germline CDR1 and CDR2 sequences are SGHRS and YFSETQ. V was shortened by 5 bases and J by 5 bases, with 14 bases between the two germline ends. The CDR3 is 13 residues long. The CDR3 is CASRTRVFHEQYF. The CDR3 bases are TGCGCCAGCAGGACTAGGGTATTCCACGAGCAGTACTTC. Combining the CDR3 with reference TRBV5-1 and TRBJ2-7 gives the whole variable domain KAGVTQTPRYLIKTRGQQVTLSCSPISGHRSVSWYQQTPGQGLQFLFEYFSETQRNKGNFPGRFSGRQFSNSRSEMNVSTLELGDSALYLCASRTRVFHEQYFGPGTRLTVT.

A word on this clonotype: This could be a read error, since a much larger clone is one nucleotide away. The chain employs TRBV27 and TRBJ1-5; weak D call: TRBD1 (6 bases). The CDR3 totals 15 residues. Germline-derived CDR1 and CDR2 are MNHEY and SMNVEV (reference sequence). The V gene lost 8 bases and the J gene lost 7 bases, with 21 bases spanning the gap. The CDR3 coding sequence is TGTGCCAGCGGGAAGACAGGTATGGACGACCAGCCCCAGCATTTT. Amino acid sequence: CASGKTGMDDQPQHF.

J is TRBJ2-6 and V is TRBV19; D not certain. Trimming shortened V by 4 bases and J by 0 bases, and 7 bases separated the two germline ends. The CDR3 runs 15 residues. CDR1 is LNHDA and CDR2 is SQIVND in the germline V gene (reference sequence). The CDR3 DNA reads as TGTGCCAGTAGTACCCCCTCCTCTGGGGCCAACGTCCTGACTTTC. Translation gives CASSTPSSGANVLTF.

This chain connects TRBV28 to TRBJ2-5; D possibly uses TRBD1 or TRBD2 (5 bases each). There are 12 residues in the CDR3. Germline loops: CDR1 MDHEN, CDR2 SYDVKM. V lost 7 bases and J 14 bases, leaving 20 bases between the germline ends. The CDR3 bases are TGTGCCAGCACCGGGGACGGACCTTCTAGCTACTTC. It is translated as CASTGDGPSSYF.

This clonotype was detected a few times. The CDR3 loop is CASSLEAGANNEQFF. As DNA, the CDR3 is TGTGCCAGCAGCTTAGAGGCGGGGGCCAACAATGAGCAGTTCTTC. The chain links TRBV7-9 to TRBJ2-1; weak D call: TRBD2 (7 bases). CDR3 length: 15 residues. The V gene's germline CDR1 is SEHNR and CDR2 FQNEAQ (reference sequence). V dropped 1 base and J dropped 5 bases, with 12 bases sitting between them.

This clonotype came up many times. V is TRBV19 and J is TRBJ2-1, with D perhaps TRBD2 (5 bases). CDR3 length: 14 residues. Deletions cut 3 bases from V and 0 bases from J, with 6 bases between. Germline loops: CDR1 LNHDA, CDR2 SQIVND (reference sequence). For the CDR3, the DNA is TGTGCCAGTAGTATCCGGGACTCCTACAATGAGCAGTTCTTC. It codes for CASSIRDSYNEQFF.

This clonotype was counted a few times. Being one base from a much bigger clone, this may be a read error. This chain uses TRBV25-1 with TRBJ1-1, with D perhaps TRBD1 (5 bases). Per the germline V gene, CDR1 is MGHDK and CDR2 is SYGVNS. The CDR3 sequence is 13 residues long. V shed 2 bases and J shed 5 bases, with 9 bases lying between them. CDR3 sequence (DNA): TGTGCCAGCAGTGAAGGGGGGAAAACTGAAGCTTTCTTT. Its translation is CASSEGGKTEAFF.

Of note for this clonotype: Possible read error: a much larger clone is one base away. The V call is TRBV28, the J call TRBJ2-7; 12 bases map to TRBD1. CDR3 length: 15 amino acids. Germline V gives CDR1 MDHEN, CDR2 SYDVKM. CDR3 nucleotide sequence: TGTGCCAGCAGTCACTCGGGACAGGGGGCTCTCGAGCAGCACTTC. Its protein is CASSHSGQGALEQHF.

Details on this clonotype: A much larger clone sits a single nucleotide away, making a read error possible. Likely a read error: the CDR3 ends without its conserved phenylalanine or tryptophan. The chain uses TRBV10-3 and TRBJ2-7; possibly TRBD2 for D (5 bases). Germline V gives CDR1 ENHRY, CDR2 SYGVKD. V dropped 3 bases and J dropped 5 bases, with 17 bases sitting between them. This CDR3 comprises 15 residues. This chain's CDR3 is CAISDLGLVYDEQYL. The CDR3 DNA follows: TGTGCCATCAGTGACCTTGGACTGGTTTATGACGAGCAGTACCTC.

This clonotype was seen a handful of times. The chain combines TRBV10-3 with TRBJ2-7; D is perhaps TRBD1 or TRBD2 (5 bases each). CDR1 and CDR2 from the germline V gene are ENHRY and SYGVKD. The V gene lost 8 bases and the J gene lost 1 base, with 12 bases spanning the gap. CDR3 length: 13 amino acids. CDR3 sequence (DNA): TGTGCCATCTTGGGGGACGGATCCTACGAGCAGTACTTC. Its protein is CAILGDGSYEQYF.

This clonotype was observed at least ten times. J is TRBJ2-3 and V is TRBV27, with 7 positions matching TRBD1. CDR3 length: 14 amino acids. V lost 6 bases and J lost 3; bases outside the gene matches: 6. Germline values: CDR1 MNHEY, CDR2 SMNVEV (reference sequence). The CDR3 sequence is CASRTGQITDTQYF. The CDR3 DNA is TGTGCCAGCAGGACGGGACAGATAACAGATACGCAGTATTTT.

The sample holds many counts of this clonotype. The chain is built from TRBV27 and TRBJ2-3; 7 bases align to TRBD2. Germline assignment: CDR1 MNHEY and CDR2 SMNVEV (reference sequence). The length of the CDR3 is 11 residues. V shed 8 bases, J shed 8 bases, and the junction held 4 bases outside the gene matches. CDR3 region: CASQGGLTQYF. The CDR3 region has the DNA TGTGCCAGCCAGGGAGGGCTTACGCAGTATTTT.

This clonotype appeared a few times. This may arise from a read error, as a much more abundant clone is one base away. This chain joins TRBV11-2 and TRBJ2-5; a possible D gene is TRBD2 (5 bases). The V end was cut by 4 bases, the J end by 5 bases, with 17 bases between. This CDR3 comprises 15 residues. CDR1 is SGHAT and CDR2 is FQNNGV in the germline V gene. The CDR3 DNA sequence: TGTGCCAGCAGCTACAGCCGGAGGATGTCGGAGACCCAGTACTTC. It yields the protein CASSYSRRMSETQYF.

This clonotype was counted ten times or more. The rearrangement uses TRBV2 and TRBJ2-3; maybe TRBD2 (5 bases). Germline CDR1 and CDR2: SNHLY and FYNNEI. Between the trimmed V and J ends, which lost 6 bases and 3 bases, there was a span of 19 bases. This CDR3 has 16 residues. CDR3 sequence: CASRALGARVTDTQYF. CDR3 DNA: TGTGCCAGCAGGGCGTTGGGAGCTCGTGTTACAGATACGCAGTATTTT.

V usage is TRBV19 and J usage is TRBJ2-7, with TRBD2 identical over 11 bases. The germline CDR1 and CDR2 sequences are LNHDA and SQIVND (reference sequence). Germline trimming cut 6 bases from V and 0 bases from J; bases unmatched to any gene: 19. The CDR3 has 20 amino acids. In DNA form, the CDR3 reads TGTGCCAGTAGCGGTACGTTTCCGGGACTAGCGGACATGAGCTCCTACGAGCAGTACTTC. Its protein is CASSGTFPGLADMSSYEQYF.

Many counts were recorded for this clonotype. This chain connects TRBV13 to TRBJ2-7; 9 bases map to TRBD2. CDR3 size: 15 residues. Germline V CDR1 and CDR2: PRHDT, FYEKMQ (reference sequence). The V segment lost 5 bases and the J segment 2 bases; nucleotides outside the gene matches: 7. The CDR3, as DNA: TGTGCCAGCAGCAGAATAGCGGGAGAAACCTACGAGCAGTACTTC. As protein: CASSRIAGETYEQYF.

This clonotype was seen ten or more times. The V and J genes are TRBV30 and TRBJ2-7, with TRBD2 identical over 9 bases. Trimming at V came to 4 bases and at J to 3 bases, leaving 13 bases not matched to a gene. This CDR3 contains 16 residues. Germline V lookup: CDR1 GTSNPN, CDR2 SVGIG (reference sequence). In nucleotides, the CDR3 is TGTGCCTGGACCTCCTGGGCTAGCGGGAATTTCTACGAGCAGTACTTC. Amino acids: CAWTSWASGNFYEQYF.

The chain joins TRBV18 to TRBJ1-1, with TRBD1 matching 9 bases. The CDR3 loop spans 15 amino acids. Germline V gene data show CDR1 as KGHSH and CDR2 as LQKENI. Losses at the gene ends were 4 bases for V and 3 bases for J; bases not matched to a gene: 6. This chain's CDR3 is CASSRTGGLDTEAFF. Written as DNA, the CDR3 is TGTGCCAGCTCACGTACAGGGGGCCTGGACACTGAAGCTTTCTTT.

This clonotype was counted a few times. V and J are TRBV11-3 and TRBJ2-2; 7 nucleotides agree with TRBD1. The CDR3 is made up of 14 amino acids. The germline CDR1 and CDR2 sequences are SGHNT and YENEEA. V was pared by 4 bases and J by 7 bases, with 6 bases of the junction left unmatched. The CDR3 spells CASSSRQGHGELFF. In DNA, the CDR3 is TGTGCCAGCAGCTCCAGACAGGGTCACGGGGAGCTGTTTTTT. The full variable domain, completed using reference TRBV11-3 and TRBJ2-2, is EAGVVQSPRYKIIEKKQPVAFWCNPISGHNTLYWYLQNLGQGPELLIRYENEEAVDDSQLPKDRFSAERLKGVDSTLKIQPAELGDSAVYLCASSSRQGHGELFFGEGSRLTVL.

This clonotype was found a few times. The chain couples TRBV4-2 to TRBJ2-5; TRBD1 matches at 7 bases. V was pared by 6 bases and J by 5 bases, with 9 bases of the junction left unmatched. The CDR3 has 14 residues. Looked up from germline, CDR1 is LGHNA and CDR2 is YNFKEQ. The CDR3 is CASSPGGWGETQYF. The CDR3 DNA sequence: TGTGCCAGCAGTCCAGGGGGTTGGGGGGAGACCCAGTACTTC.

A few counts support this clonotype. V usage is TRBV4-1 and J usage is TRBJ2-3, with D possibly TRBD2 on 6 matching bases. Germline V gene lookup returns CDR1 MGHRA and CDR2 YSYEKL. Trimming removed 2 bases at V and 1 base at J, with 13 bases between. CDR3 length: 16 residues. The CDR3 DNA sequence: TGCGCCAGCAGCCAATCTCGGGGGAGTGGCACAGATACGCAGTATTTT. This codes for CASSQSRGSGTDTQYF.

This clonotype came up a few times. This chain connects TRBV29-1 to TRBJ1-3; no definite D call. The CDR3 extends over 13 amino acids. V gave up 4 bases and J gave up 8 bases, with 15 bases separating them. CDR1 and CDR2 from the germline V gene are SQVTM and ANQGSEA. The CDR3 spells CSVVGGEEDTIYF. The CDR3 nucleotides read TGCAGCGTTGTTGGCGGAGAAGAGGACACCATATATTTT. Combining the CDR3 with reference TRBV29-1 and TRBJ1-3 gives the whole variable domain SAVISQKPSRDICQRGTSLTIQCQVDSQVTMMFWYRQQPGQSLTLIATANQGSEATYESGFVIDKFPISRPNLTFSTLTVSNMSPEDSSIYLCSVVGGEEDTIYFGEGSWLTVV.

The V call is TRBV7-9, the J call TRBJ2-7, with a possible D match to TRBD2 (6 bases). Trimming took 7 bases from V and 3 from J, leaving 19 bases between them. This CDR3 region has 15 residues. The germline CDR1 and CDR2 sequences are SEHNR and FQNEAQ (reference sequence). CDR3 residues: CASTLGLGGNYEQYF. CDR3 nucleotides: TGTGCCAGCACCCTGGGGCTTGGGGGGAACTACGAGCAGTACTTC.

This clonotype was counted a few times. The J gene is TRBJ1-5, the V gene TRBV30; no firm D call. The CDR3 totals 12 residues. V was cut by 2 bases and J by 9 bases, with 11 bases left in between. Germline CDR1 is GTSNPN and CDR2 is SVGIG (reference sequence). The CDR3 DNA reads as TGTGCCTGGAGTACCAGGTATGGGCCCCAGCATTTT. As protein: CAWSTRYGPQHF. The whole variable domain, filled in from reference TRBV30 and TRBJ1-5, reads SQTIHQWPATLVQPVGSPLSLECTVEGTSNPNLYWYRQAAGRGLQLLFYSVGIGQISSEVPQNLSASRPQDRQFILSSKKLLLSDSGFYLCAWSTRYGPQHFGDGTRLSIL.